Here is one T cell receptor beta chain with its context. The CDR3 has 13 amino acids. Trimming stripped 4 bases from V and 0 bases from J, with 5 bases between. Germline assignment: CDR1 SGHRS and CDR2 YFSETQ. In the original analysis: Estimation of nucleated cell counts relied on the amplification of reference gene primers. Generated by immunoSEQ multiplex PCR, the TCRdb table keeps only in-frame clones and is missing some. V and J calls and clone size are given by that table; D and trimming were obtained from the DNA. The repertoire has approximately 110,000 clones, approximately 85% of them found once; the top ten carry approximately 1.5%. This sample was included in a study of blood T cell repertoires in COVID-19. For the study at large: COVID-19 samples, acute and convalescent, were from the United States, Italy and Spain.

J is TRBJ2-1 and V is TRBV5-1; D is ambiguous. Sequenced input: peripheral blood. The TCR sequence derives from a man in his forties with acute or convalescent COVID-19. The DNA for the CDR3 is TGCGCCAGCAGCGAACTCTCCTACAATGAGCAGTTCTTC. It translates to CASSELSYNEQFF.